This TCR beta chain was identified during a study of blood T cell repertoires in COVID-19. On the study more broadly: Acute and convalescent COVID-19 specimens originated in the United States, Italy and Spain.

Sequenced by immunoSEQ multiplex PCR; TCRdb stores in-frame clones only, minus some. The sample has 140,000 or so clones; approximately 83% are singletons. This TCR was sampled from a human donor in a cohort sampled during active COVID-19. Sequenced sample: peripheral blood.

The chain's CDR3 is CASSQRLTGNKETQYF. The DNA for the CDR3 is TGCGCCAGCAGCCAGCGACTTACAGGCAACAAAGAGACCCAGTACTTC. The chain has TRBV4-1 and TRBJ2-5; D might be TRBD1 (5 bases). The CDR3 loop spans 16 amino acids. The germline gives CDR1 MGHRA, CDR2 YSYEKL. Trimming removed 3 bases from V and 3 bases from J, with 17 bases in between.